The T cell receptor (beta chain) described here comes from a study of PD-L1 blockade in urothelial cancer. As for the study in general: The researchers analyzed blood 3 weeks (second dose) and 6 weeks after treatment start.

Germline CDR1 reads LNHNV; CDR2 reads YYDKDF (reference sequence). The V end lost 5 bases, the J end lost 5 bases, and 6 bases lay between the germline ends. The CDR3 spans 12 residues. Data came from immunoSEQ multiplex PCR; TCRdb stores just in-frame clones and leaves some out. The table includes approximately 38,000 clones, around 89% detected once. This chain uses TRBV15 with TRBJ1-4; maybe TRBD1 (5 bases). The specimen was PBMCs, collected around atezolizumab (anti-PD-L1) treatment. This clonotype was sampled from a man aged 55 to 69 with urothelial cancer. CDR3 bases: TGTGCCACCAGCCGACAGAATGAAAAACTGTTTTTT. This codes for CATSRQNEKLFF.